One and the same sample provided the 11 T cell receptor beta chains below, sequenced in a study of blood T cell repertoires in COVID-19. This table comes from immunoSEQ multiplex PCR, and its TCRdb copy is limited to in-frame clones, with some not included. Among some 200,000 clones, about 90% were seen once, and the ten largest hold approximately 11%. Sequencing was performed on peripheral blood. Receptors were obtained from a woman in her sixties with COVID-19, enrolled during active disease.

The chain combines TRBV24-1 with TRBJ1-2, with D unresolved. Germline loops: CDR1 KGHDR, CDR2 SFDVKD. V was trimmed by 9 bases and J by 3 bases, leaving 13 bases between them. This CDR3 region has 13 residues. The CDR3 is CATRSTADYGYTF. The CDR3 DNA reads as TGTGCCACCCGGAGCACCGCGGACTATGGCTACACCTTC.

The CDR3 nucleotides read TGCAGCGTTGAAGGGCGGGCAAGGAATGAGCAGTTCTTC. The encoded protein is CSVEGRARNEQFF. This rearrangement joins TRBV29-1 to TRBJ2-1, with D perhaps matching TRBD2 (5 bases). The CDR3 is 13 amino acids. CDR1 and CDR2 from the germline V gene are SQVTM and ANQGSEA. Trimming removed 1 base at V and 7 bases at J, with 11 bases between.

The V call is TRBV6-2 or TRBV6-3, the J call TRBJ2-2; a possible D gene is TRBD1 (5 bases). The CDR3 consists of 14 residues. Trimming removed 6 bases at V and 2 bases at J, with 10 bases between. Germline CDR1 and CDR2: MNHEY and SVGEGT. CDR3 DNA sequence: TGTGCCAGCAGCCAGGACACAAACACCGGGGAGCTGTTTTTT. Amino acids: CASSQDTNTGELFF.

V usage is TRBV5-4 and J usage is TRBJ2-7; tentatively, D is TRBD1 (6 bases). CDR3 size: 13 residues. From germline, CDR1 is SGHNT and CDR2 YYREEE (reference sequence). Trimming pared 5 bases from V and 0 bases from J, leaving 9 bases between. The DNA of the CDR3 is TGTGCCAGCAGGTCGACAGGCTCCTACGAGCAGTACTTC. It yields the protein CASRSTGSYEQYF. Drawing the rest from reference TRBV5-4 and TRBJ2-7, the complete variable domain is ETGVTQSPTHLIKTRGQQVTLRCSSQSGHNTVSWYQQALGQGPQFIFQYYREEENGRGNFPPRFSGLQFPNYSSELNVNALELDDSALYLCASRSTGSYEQYFGPGTRLTVT.

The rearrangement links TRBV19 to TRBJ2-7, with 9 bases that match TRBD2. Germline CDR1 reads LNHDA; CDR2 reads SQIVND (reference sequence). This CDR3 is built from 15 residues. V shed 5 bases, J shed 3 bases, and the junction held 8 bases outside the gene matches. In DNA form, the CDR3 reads TGTGCCAGTAGTTTCTCGCTAGCGGGAAACTACGAGCAGTACTTC. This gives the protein CASSFSLAGNYEQYF.

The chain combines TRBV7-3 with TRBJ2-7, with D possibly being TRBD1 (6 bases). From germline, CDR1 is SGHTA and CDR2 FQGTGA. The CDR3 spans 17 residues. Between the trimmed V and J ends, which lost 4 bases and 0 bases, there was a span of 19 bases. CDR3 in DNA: TGTGCCAGCAGCTCGAAACCTACCGGGACACACTCCTACGAGCAGTACTTC. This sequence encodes CASSSKPTGTHSYEQYF.

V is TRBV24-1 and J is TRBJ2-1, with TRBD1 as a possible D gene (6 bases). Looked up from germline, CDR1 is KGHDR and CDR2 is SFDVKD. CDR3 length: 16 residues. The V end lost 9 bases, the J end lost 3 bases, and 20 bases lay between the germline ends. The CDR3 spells CATADTGKGLYNEQFF. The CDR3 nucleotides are TGTGCCACCGCTGACACAGGGAAAGGGCTCTACAATGAGCAGTTCTTC.

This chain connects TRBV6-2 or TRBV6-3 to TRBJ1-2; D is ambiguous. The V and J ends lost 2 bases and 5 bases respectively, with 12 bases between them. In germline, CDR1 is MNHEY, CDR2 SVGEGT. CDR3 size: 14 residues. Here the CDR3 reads CASSYLSGSYGYTF. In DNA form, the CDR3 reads TGTGCCAGCAGTTACCTTTCCGGTTCGTATGGCTACACCTTC.

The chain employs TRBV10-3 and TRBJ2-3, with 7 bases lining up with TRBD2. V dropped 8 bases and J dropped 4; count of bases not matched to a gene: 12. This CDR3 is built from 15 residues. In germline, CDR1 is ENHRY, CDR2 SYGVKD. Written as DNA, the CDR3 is TGTGCCATCTCCCCCGGGCGGGAGAGGGCAGATACGCAGTATTTT. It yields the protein CAISPGRERADTQYF.

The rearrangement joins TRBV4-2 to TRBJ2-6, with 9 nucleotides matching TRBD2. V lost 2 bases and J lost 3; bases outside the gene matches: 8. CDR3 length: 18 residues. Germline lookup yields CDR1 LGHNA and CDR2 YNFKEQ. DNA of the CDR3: TGTGCCAGCAGCCAAAGAGCGGGGGGATCTCTTGGGGCCAACGTCCTGACTTTC. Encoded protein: CASSQRAGGSLGANVLTF.

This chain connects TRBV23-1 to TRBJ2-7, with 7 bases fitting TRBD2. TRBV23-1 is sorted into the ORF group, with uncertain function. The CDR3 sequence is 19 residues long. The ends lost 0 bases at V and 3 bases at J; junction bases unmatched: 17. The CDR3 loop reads CASSQSRGALREALYEQYF. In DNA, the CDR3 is TGCGCCAGCAGTCAATCAAGGGGCGCGCTACGGGAGGCCCTCTACGAGCAGTACTTC.